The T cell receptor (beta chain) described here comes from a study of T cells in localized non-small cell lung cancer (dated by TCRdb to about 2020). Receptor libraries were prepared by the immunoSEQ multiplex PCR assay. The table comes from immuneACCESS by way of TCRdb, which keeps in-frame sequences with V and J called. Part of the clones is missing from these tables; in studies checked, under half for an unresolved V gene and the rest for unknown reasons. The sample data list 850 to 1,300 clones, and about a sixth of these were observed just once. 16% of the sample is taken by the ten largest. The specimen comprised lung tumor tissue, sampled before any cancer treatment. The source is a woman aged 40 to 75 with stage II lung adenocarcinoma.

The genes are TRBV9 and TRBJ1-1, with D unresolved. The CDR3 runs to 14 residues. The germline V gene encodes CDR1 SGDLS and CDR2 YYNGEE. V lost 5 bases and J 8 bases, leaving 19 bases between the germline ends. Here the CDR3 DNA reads TGTGCCAGCAGGGTCGCGTCGACGGCGATAGAAGCTTTCTTT. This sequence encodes CASRVASTAIEAFF.